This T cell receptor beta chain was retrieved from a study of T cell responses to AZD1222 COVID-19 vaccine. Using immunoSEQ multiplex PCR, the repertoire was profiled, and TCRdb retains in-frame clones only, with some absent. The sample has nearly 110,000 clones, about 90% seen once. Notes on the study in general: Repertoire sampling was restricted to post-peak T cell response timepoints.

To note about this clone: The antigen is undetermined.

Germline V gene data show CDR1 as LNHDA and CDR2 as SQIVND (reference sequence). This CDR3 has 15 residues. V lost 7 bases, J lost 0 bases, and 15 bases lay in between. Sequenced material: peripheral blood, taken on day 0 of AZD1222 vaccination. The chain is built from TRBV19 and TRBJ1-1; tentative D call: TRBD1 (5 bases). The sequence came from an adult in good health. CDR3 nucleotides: TGTGCCAGTACCCTGGGACCGATGATGAACACTGAAGCTTTCTTT. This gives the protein CASTLGPMMNTEAFF.